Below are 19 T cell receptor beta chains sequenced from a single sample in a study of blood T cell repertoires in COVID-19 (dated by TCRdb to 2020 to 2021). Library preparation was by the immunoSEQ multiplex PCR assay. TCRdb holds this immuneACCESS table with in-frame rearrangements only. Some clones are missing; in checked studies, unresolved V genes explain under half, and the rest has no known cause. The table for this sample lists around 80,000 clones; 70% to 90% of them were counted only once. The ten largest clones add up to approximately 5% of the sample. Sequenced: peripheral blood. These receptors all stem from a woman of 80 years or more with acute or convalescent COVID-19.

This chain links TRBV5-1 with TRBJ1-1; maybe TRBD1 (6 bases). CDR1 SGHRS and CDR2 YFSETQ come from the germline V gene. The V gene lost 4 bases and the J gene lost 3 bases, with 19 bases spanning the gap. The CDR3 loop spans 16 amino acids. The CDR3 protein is CASSPGHRDLYTEAFF. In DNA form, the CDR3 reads TGCGCCAGCAGCCCGGGACATAGGGACCTATACACTGAAGCTTTCTTT.

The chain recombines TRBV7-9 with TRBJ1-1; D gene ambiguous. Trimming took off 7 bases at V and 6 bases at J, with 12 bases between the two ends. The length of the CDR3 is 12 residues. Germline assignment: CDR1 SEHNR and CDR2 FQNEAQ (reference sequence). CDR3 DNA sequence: TGTGCCAGCACCTCGGAGTACTCTGAAGCTTTCTTT. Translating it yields CASTSEYSEAFF.

CDR3 residues: CAITTGGLAGDEQFF. The CDR3 region has the DNA TGTGCCATCACCACCGGGGGCCTAGCGGGGGATGAGCAGTTCTTC. V gene TRBV10-3 combines with J gene TRBJ2-1; TRBD2 aligns across 10 bases. The V and J ends lost 7 bases and 8 bases, in that order; junction bases with no gene match: 11. This CDR3 contains 15 residues. From germline, CDR1 is ENHRY and CDR2 SYGVKD.

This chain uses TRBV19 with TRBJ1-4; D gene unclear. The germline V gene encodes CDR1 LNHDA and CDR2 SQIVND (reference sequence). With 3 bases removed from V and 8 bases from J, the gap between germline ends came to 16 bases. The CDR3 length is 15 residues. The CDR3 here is CASSILGSAGEKLFF. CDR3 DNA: TGTGCCAGTAGTATCCTGGGCTCAGCGGGGGAAAAACTGTTTTTT.

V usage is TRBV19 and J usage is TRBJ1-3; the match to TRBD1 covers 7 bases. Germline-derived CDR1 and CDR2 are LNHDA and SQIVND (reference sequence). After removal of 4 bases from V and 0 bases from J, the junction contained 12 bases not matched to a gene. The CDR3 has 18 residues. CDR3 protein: CASSTLTRTGSSGNTIYF. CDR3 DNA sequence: TGTGCCAGTAGTACACTCACCCGGACAGGATCCTCTGGAAACACCATATATTTT. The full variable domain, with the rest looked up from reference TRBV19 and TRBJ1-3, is DGGITQSPKYLFRKEGQNVTLSCEQNLNHDAMYWYRQDPGQGLRLIYYSQIVNDFQKGDIAEGYSVSREKKESFPLTVTSAQKNPTAFYLCASSTLTRTGSSGNTIYFGEGSWLTVV.

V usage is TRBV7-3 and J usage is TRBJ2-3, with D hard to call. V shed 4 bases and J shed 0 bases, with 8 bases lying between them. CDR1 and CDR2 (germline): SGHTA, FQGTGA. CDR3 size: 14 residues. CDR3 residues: CASSSKSSTDTQYF. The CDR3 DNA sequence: TGTGCCAGCAGCTCTAAATCTAGCACAGATACGCAGTATTTT.

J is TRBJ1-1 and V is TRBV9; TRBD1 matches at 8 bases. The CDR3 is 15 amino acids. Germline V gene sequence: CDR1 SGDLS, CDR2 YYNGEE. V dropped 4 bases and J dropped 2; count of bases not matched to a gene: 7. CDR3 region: CASSPRTGRNTEAFF. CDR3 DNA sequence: TGTGCCAGCAGCCCGAGGACAGGGCGCAACACTGAAGCTTTCTTT.

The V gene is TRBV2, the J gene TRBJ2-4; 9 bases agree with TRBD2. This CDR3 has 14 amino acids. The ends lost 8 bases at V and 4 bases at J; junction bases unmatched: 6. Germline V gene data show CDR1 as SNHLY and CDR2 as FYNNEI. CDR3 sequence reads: CASERTSGKNIQYF. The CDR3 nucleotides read TGTGCCAGCGAACGAACTAGCGGGAAAAACATTCAGTACTTC.

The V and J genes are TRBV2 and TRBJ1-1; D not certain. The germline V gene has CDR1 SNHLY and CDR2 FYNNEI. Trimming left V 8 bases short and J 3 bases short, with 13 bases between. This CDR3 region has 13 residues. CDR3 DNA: TGTGCCAGCCTCCGGGAACAAGACACTGAAGCTTTCTTT. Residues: CASLREQDTEAFF.

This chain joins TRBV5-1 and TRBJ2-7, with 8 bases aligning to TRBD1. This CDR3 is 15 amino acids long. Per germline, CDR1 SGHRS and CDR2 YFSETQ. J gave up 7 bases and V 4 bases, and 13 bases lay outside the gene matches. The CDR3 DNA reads TGCGCCAGCAGCGGACGGGACAGGTCGCAAGGAGAGCAGTACTTC. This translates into CASSGRDRSQGEQYF. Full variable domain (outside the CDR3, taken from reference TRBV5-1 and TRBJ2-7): KAGVTQTPRYLIKTRGQQVTLSCSPISGHRSVSWYQQTPGQGLQFLFEYFSETQRNKGNFPGRFSGRQFSNSRSEMNVSTLELGDSALYLCASSGRDRSQGEQYFGPGTRLTVT.

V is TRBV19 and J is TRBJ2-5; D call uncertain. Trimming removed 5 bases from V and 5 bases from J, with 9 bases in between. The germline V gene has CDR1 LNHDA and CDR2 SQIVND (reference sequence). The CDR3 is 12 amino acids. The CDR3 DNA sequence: TGTGCCAGTAGTGCCAACTTGGAGACCCAGTACTTC. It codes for CASSANLETQYF.

CDR3 in amino acids: CASSEPSAPSTDTQYF. The CDR3 region has the DNA TGTGCCAGTAGTGAACCTAGCGCCCCTAGCACAGATACGCAGTATTTT. The rearrangement joins TRBV19 to TRBJ2-3; D possibly corresponds to TRBD2 (6 bases). Germline values: CDR1 LNHDA, CDR2 SQIVND (reference sequence). This CDR3 is built from 16 residues. V was trimmed by 5 bases and J by 0 bases, leaving 15 bases between them. The full variable domain, its missing parts supplied by reference TRBV19 and TRBJ2-3, is DGGITQSPKYLFRKEGQNVTLSCEQNLNHDAMYWYRQDPGQGLRLIYYSQIVNDFQKGDIAEGYSVSREKKESFPLTVTSAQKNPTAFYLCASSEPSAPSTDTQYFGPGTRLTVL.

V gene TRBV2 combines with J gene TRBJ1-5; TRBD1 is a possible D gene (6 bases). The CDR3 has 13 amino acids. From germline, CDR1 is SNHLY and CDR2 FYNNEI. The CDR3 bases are TGTGCTTACAGGGATATTCGCAATCAGCCCCAGCATTTT. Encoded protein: CAYRDIRNQPQHF.

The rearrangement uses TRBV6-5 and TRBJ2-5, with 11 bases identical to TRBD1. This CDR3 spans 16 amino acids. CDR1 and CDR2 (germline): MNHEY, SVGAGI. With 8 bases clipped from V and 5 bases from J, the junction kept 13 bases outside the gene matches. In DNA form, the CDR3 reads TGTGCCAGCGGTTCCCGGGACAGGGGGACCAGGGAGACCCAGTACTTC. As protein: CASGSRDRGTRETQYF.

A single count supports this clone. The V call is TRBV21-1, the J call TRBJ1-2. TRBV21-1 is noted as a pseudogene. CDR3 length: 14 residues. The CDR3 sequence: CASSLRTGEHGYTF. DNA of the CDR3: TGTGCCAGCAGCCTTCGGACCGGGGAGCATGGCTACACCTTC.

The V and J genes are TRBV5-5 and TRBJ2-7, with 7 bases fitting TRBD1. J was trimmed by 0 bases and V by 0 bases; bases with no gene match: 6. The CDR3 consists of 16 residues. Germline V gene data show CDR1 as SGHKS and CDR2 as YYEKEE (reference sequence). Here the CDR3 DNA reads TGTGCCAGCAGCTTGGCGGGCAGGGGGAGCTCCTACGAGCAGTACTTC. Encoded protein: CASSLAGRGSSYEQYF.

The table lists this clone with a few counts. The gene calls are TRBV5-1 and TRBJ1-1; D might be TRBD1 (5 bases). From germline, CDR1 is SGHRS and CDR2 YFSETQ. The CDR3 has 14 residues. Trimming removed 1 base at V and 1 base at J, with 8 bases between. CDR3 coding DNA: TGCGCCAGCAGCTTGTGGACATCGAACACTGAAGCTTTCTTT. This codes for CASSLWTSNTEAFF. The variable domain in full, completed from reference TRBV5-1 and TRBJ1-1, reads KAGVTQTPRYLIKTRGQQVTLSCSPISGHRSVSWYQQTPGQGLQFLFEYFSETQRNKGNFPGRFSGRQFSNSRSEMNVSTLELGDSALYLCASSLWTSNTEAFFGQGTRLTVV.

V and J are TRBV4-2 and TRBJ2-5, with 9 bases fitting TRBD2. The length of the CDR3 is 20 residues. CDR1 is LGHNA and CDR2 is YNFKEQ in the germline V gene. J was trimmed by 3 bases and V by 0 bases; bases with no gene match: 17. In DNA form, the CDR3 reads TGTGCCAGCAGCCAAGATGGTAATTTACGTAGCGGGGGTGTTAAAGAGACCCAGTACTTC. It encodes CASSQDGNLRSGGVKETQYF.

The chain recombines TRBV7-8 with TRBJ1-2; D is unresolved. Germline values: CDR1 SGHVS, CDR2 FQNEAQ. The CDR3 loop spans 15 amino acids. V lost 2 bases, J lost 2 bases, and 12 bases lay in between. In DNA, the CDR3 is TGTGCCAGCAGCTTATATCCAGAGACAAACTATGGCTACACCTTC. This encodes CASSLYPETNYGYTF. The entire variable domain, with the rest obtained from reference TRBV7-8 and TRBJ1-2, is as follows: GAGVSQSPRYKVAKRGQDVALRCDPISGHVSLFWYQQALGQGPEFLTYFQNEAQLDKSGLPSDRFFAERPEGSVSTLKIQRTQQEDSAVYLCASSLYPETNYGYTFGSGTRLTVV.